The rows below give T cell receptor beta chains drawn from one sample of a study of blood T cell repertoires in COVID-19. Sequencing used immunoSEQ multiplex PCR; TCRdb keeps in-frame clones, though not all of them. The sample yields roughly 73,000 clones, more than 75% seen once. Specimen: peripheral blood. The origin of the receptors is a man aged 45-65 years with acute or convalescent COVID-19. Each CDR3 is given with its conserved first and last residue. D genes are given only for firm matches. Size is omitted from some rows. Given values are once, few, many or a class for expanded clones.

once	TRBV18	TRBJ2-3	TRBD2	CASSPTSGGDTQYF	TGTGCCAGCTCACCGACTAGCGGGGGAGATACGCAGTATTTT
.	TRBV6-2/TRBV6-3	TRBJ2-5	.	CASSYSTQGAYQETQYF	TGTGCCAGCAGTTACTCGACGCAAGGAGCGTACCAAGAGACCCAGTACTTC
.	TRBV3-1/TRBV3-2	TRBJ2-3	.	CASSSTDTQYF	TGTGCCAGCAGCTCGACAGATACGCAGTATTTT
.	TRBV3-1/TRBV3-2	TRBJ1-4	.	CASSLRGEEKLFF	TGTGCCAGCAGCCTTCGTGGGGAGGAAAAACTGTTTTTT
.	TRBV6-5	TRBJ1-5	TRBD1	CASSKRQGAIQPQHF	TGTGCCAGCAGTAAGAGACAGGGGGCAATCCAGCCCCAGCATTTT
.	TRBV11-2	TRBJ2-1	TRBD2	CASSLGFGAGVHNEQFF	TGTGCCAGCAGCTTAGGGTTCGGGGCGGGAGTCCACAATGAGCAGTTCTTC
.	TRBV28	TRBJ1-5	TRBD1	CASTGTVYQPQHF	TGTGCCAGCACCGGGACAGTCTATCAGCCCCAGCATTTT
.	TRBV19	TRBJ1-5	.	CASSIEQVSQPQHF	TGTGCCAGTAGTATTGAGCAGGTCAGTCAGCCCCAGCATTTT
.	TRBV19	TRBJ1-2	.	CASSIGGFYGYTF	TGTGCCAGTAGTATAGGAGGGTTCTATGGCTACACCTTC
.	TRBV5-1	TRBJ2-3	.	CASRASEGHFTDTQYF	TGCGCCAGCAGAGCTTCGGAGGGCCACTTCACAGATACGCAGTATTTT
.	TRBV7-2	TRBJ1-2	.	CASSLAAGQGLYGYTF	TGTGCCAGCAGCTTAGCGGCAGGCCAGGGACTTTATGGCTACACCTTC
.	TRBV6-5	TRBJ1-4	TRBD1	CASSLGQGEKLFF	TGTGCCAGCTCCCTGGGACAGGGTGAAAAACTGTTTTTT
.	TRBV11-2	TRBJ2-1	TRBD2	CASSALAGATYNEQFF	TGTGCCAGCAGCGCCTTAGCGGGTGCAACCTACAATGAGCAGTTCTTC
.	TRBV19	TRBJ2-2	.	CASTESVGSGELFF	TGTGCCAGCACAGAGTCGGTGGGCTCCGGGGAGCTGTTTTTT
once	TRBV5-6	TRBJ1-5	.	CASSFRGANGQPQHF	TGTGCCAGCAGCTTCCGGGGGGCGAACGGTCAGCCCCAGCATTTT
once	TRBV7-9	TRBJ1-4	TRBD1	CASSLGQGRTEKLFF	TGTGCCAGCAGCTTAGGACAGGGGCGGACTGAAAAACTGTTTTTT
few	TRBV13	TRBJ2-3	TRBD2	CASSAPGGGADTQYF	TGTGCCAGCAGCGCTCCGGGGGGAGGGGCAGATACGCAGTATTTT
.	TRBV5-4	TRBJ2-3	TRBD2	CASSPKGAGVFTQYF	TGTGCCAGCAGCCCGAAAGGGGCGGGGGTTTTTACGCAGTATTTT
.	TRBV6-6	TRBJ2-1	TRBD2	CASSYQAGAEQFF	TGTGCCAGCAGTTACCAAGCGGGAGCCGAGCAGTTCTTC
.	TRBV6-5	TRBJ1-4	.	CASSLAAPNEKLFF	TGTGCCAGCTCCTTGGCGGCACCTAATGAAAAACTGTTTTTT
.	TRBV27	TRBJ2-1	TRBD2	CASRNSGGVYNEQFF	TGTGCCAGCAGGAATAGCGGGGGGGTTTACAATGAGCAGTTCTTC
.	TRBV29-1	TRBJ2-3	TRBD2	CSVEGGLAGGHDTQYF	TGCAGCGTTGAAGGCGGACTAGCGGGGGGGCACGATACGCAGTATTTT
.	TRBV19	TRBJ2-3	TRBD2	CASSIGSGRTTDTQYF	TGTGCCAGTAGTATAGGTAGCGGGAGGACCACAGATACGCAGTATTTT
.	TRBV2	TRBJ1-2	.	CASRKEGTSNYGYTF	TGTGCCAGCAGAAAAGAGGGGACTTCTAACTATGGCTACACCTTC
.	TRBV28	TRBJ2-7	TRBD2	CASSFLSSGRDYYEQYF	TGTGCCAGCAGTTTCCTATCTAGCGGGAGGGACTACTACGAGCAGTACTTC
.	TRBV2	TRBJ1-5	.	CASKQANQPQHF	TGTGCCAGCAAACAGGCCAATCAGCCCCAGCATTTT
once	TRBV18	TRBJ1-1	.	CASSPSVNTEAFF	TGTGCCAGCTCACCCTCGGTGAACACTGAAGCTTTCTTT
.	TRBV27	TRBJ2-3	.	CASRRGFTDTQYF	TGTGCCAGCAGACGGGGGTTCACAGATACGCAGTATTTT
once	TRBV27	TRBJ2-7	.	CASSSGSEQYF	TGTGCCAGCAGTTCGGGAAGCGAGCAGTACTTC
.	TRBV10-3	TRBJ2-3	.	CAISEGSFSGGTDTQYF	TGTGCCATCAGTGAAGGGTCCTTTTCCGGAGGGACAGATACGCAGTATTTT
.	TRBV28	TRBJ2-2	TRBD2	CASSLVTGGTGELFF	TGTGCCAGCAGTTTAGTAACGGGGGGCACCGGGGAGCTGTTTTTT
few	TRBV5-8	TRBJ2-5	TRBD1	CASSRRTGGLETQYF	TGTGCCAGCAGCCGCCGGACAGGGGGCTTGGAGACCCAGTACTTC
.	TRBV7-3	TRBJ1-1	TRBD1	CASSPWTGRDTEAFF	TGTGCCAGCAGCCCCTGGACAGGGAGGGACACTGAAGCTTTCTTT
.	TRBV7-2	TRBJ1-6	TRBD1	CASSPDDRGYSPLHF	TGTGCCAGCAGCCCCGATGACAGGGGTTATTCACCCCTCCACTTT
.	TRBV3-1/TRBV3-2	TRBJ2-5	TRBD1	CASSLRGTGVTLKTQYF	TGTGCCAGCAGCCTTCGGGGGACAGGGGTTACGCTAAAGACCCAGTACTTC
.	TRBV10-3	TRBJ2-7	TRBD1	CAITSRGQHDEQYF	TGTGCCATCACCTCTCGGGGACAGCACGACGAGCAGTACTTC
few	TRBV2	TRBJ1-2	TRBD1	CASSEQGATYGYTF	TGTGCCAGCAGTGAGCAGGGGGCTACCTATGGCTACACCTTC
.	TRBV3-1/TRBV3-2	TRBJ2-3	TRBD1	CASSKQGARGTDTQYF	TGTGCCAGCAGTAAACAGGGGGCGCGGGGCACAGATACGCAGTATTTT
.	TRBV19	TRBJ1-5	TRBD1	CASTGTGGNQPQHF	TGTGCCAGTACCGGGACAGGGGGCAATCAGCCCCAGCATTTT
.	TRBV27	TRBJ2-1	.	CASSRQGPYNEQFF	TGTGCCAGCAGTCGTCAGGGCCCCTACAATGAGCAGTTCTTC
.	TRBV4-1	TRBJ2-1	.	CASSHAVANEQFF	TGCGCCAGCAGCCATGCGGTCGCGAATGAGCAGTTCTTC
.	TRBV5-6	TRBJ2-3	TRBD2	CASSLVPSGRTDTQYF	TGTGCCAGCAGCTTGGTACCTAGCGGGAGGACAGATACGCAGTATTTT
.	TRBV10-3	TRBJ2-5	.	CAISSERGETQYF	TGTGCCATCAGCTCGGAGAGAGGAGAGACCCAGTACTTC
.	TRBV7-2	TRBJ1-2	.	CASSHTGVYGYTF	TGTGCCAGCAGCCATACCGGGGTCTATGGCTACACCTTC
.	TRBV4-1	TRBJ2-3	TRBD1	CASSQGQGGDTQYF	TGCGCCAGCAGCCAAGGACAGGGTGGAGATACGCAGTATTTT
.	TRBV2	TRBJ1-3	TRBD1	CASRGDRVLSGNTIYF	TGTGCCAGCAGGGGGGACAGGGTCCTCTCTGGAAACACCATATATTTT
.	TRBV10-3	TRBJ1-2	TRBD1	CAISDQGAAGYTF	TGTGCCATCAGTGATCAGGGGGCTGCTGGCTACACCTTC
.	TRBV3-1/TRBV3-2	TRBJ1-2	.	CASSQDQLRRPNYGYTF	TGTGCCAGCAGCCAAGACCAATTAAGGAGACCTAACTATGGCTACACCTTC
few	TRBV27	TRBJ1-6	.	CASSPRGSYNSPLHF	TGTGCCAGCAGTCCTAGGGGCTCCTATAATTCACCCCTCCACTTT
.	TRBV13	TRBJ1-6	TRBD1	CASRERQGVSSPLHF	TGTGCCAGCAGGGAAAGACAGGGGGTGTCATCACCCCTCCACTTT
.	TRBV28	TRBJ2-4	.	CASNQQGAKNIQYF	TGTGCCAGCAATCAGCAGGGGGCCAAAAACATTCAGTACTTC
.	TRBV27	TRBJ2-3	.	CASSLGPGASTDTQYF	TGTGCCAGCAGTTTAGGGCCAGGGGCCAGCACAGATACGCAGTATTTT
.	TRBV19	TRBJ1-4	TRBD1	CASPNRGENEKLFF	TGTGCCAGTCCCAACAGGGGGGAGAATGAAAAACTGTTTTTT
.	TRBV6-5	TRBJ2-5	.	CASTTGVPQETQYF	TGTGCCAGCACCACGGGTGTGCCACAAGAGACCCAGTACTTC
.	TRBV6-5	TRBJ2-1	TRBD1	CASSYSSGQAYNEQFF	TGTGCCAGCAGTTACTCGAGTGGACAGGCGTACAATGAGCAGTTCTTC
.	TRBV24-1	TRBJ2-5	.	CATSGTLGDWETQYF	TGTGCCACCAGTGGGACCCTGGGGGACTGGGAGACCCAGTACTTC
.	TRBV11-3	TRBJ2-1	.	CASSLSGGIYNEQFF	TGTGCCAGCAGCTTAAGTGGCGGGATCTACAATGAGCAGTTCTTC